This T cell receptor beta chain was identified during a study of blood T cell repertoires in COVID-19. Overall study context: There were acute and convalescent COVID-19 samples, and they came from the United States, Italy and Spain. PBMCs, B-cell-depleted T cells, or T cells provided the cDNA or gDNA that made up the material.

Methods used by the authors: Estimation of nucleated cell counts relied on the amplification of reference gene primers. TCRdb's table, derived via immunoSEQ multiplex PCR, lists solely in-frame clones and lacks some. V, J and clone size reflect that table, while D and trimming were determined from the DNA. The sample carries roughly 150,000 clones, roughly 84% recorded once. The CDR3 is 15 residues long. V was clipped by 2 bases and J by 0 bases; unmatched bases: 2. CDR1 is MDHEN and CDR2 is SYDVKM in the germline V gene. The chain links TRBV28 to TRBJ2-7; TRBD2 matches at 9 bases. The sample was peripheral blood. The source of this sequence is an elderly woman with active or convalescent COVID-19. The CDR3 region is CASSLISGGSYEQYF. The CDR3 DNA follows: TGTGCCAGCAGTTTAATTAGCGGGGGCTCCTACGAGCAGTACTTC.